A single count supports the clone carrying this T cell receptor (beta chain). Participants had their cohort set by participant-reported clinical history. Cohort 3 donors were reported recovered after two negative PCRs, clearance, or symptom resolution. The data were taken from a study of blood T cell repertoires in COVID-19. On the study more broadly: Samples representing acute and convalescent COVID-19 were sourced from the United States, Italy and Spain. T cells, B-cell-depleted T cells, or PBMCs provided the cDNA or gDNA that served as material.

Clones were read by immunoSEQ multiplex PCR, and TCRdb kept only the in-frame ones, dropping some. The table records about 140,000 clones, around 87% of them present only once. The CDR3 has 13 amino acids. Trimming cost V 5 bases and J 2 bases, with 11 bases left between them. Germline assignment: CDR1 SGHRS and CDR2 YFSETQ. The sequenced material came from PBMCs or T cells enriched from blood (not recorded which). The chain joins TRBV5-1 to TRBJ2-7, with D tentatively TRBD2 (6 bases). The receptor comes from a man in his sixties who had recovered from COVID-19. The CDR3 loop is CASSGRFAYEQYF. The CDR3 DNA reads TGCGCCAGCAGTGGGAGGTTCGCCTACGAGCAGTACTTC.